These 10 T cell receptor beta chains were sequenced from one sample in a study of blood T cell repertoires in COVID-19. The assay was immunoSEQ multiplex PCR, and TCRdb's table has in-frame clones only and misses some. The sample contains 120,000 or so clones, roughly 89% of which appear only once. The sequencing sample was made of peripheral blood. The source is a man aged 40-49 years with acute or convalescent COVID-19.

The V and J genes are TRBV19 and TRBJ2-1; 7 nucleotides match TRBD2. CDR1 LNHDA and CDR2 SQIVND come from the germline V gene (reference sequence). The CDR3 sequence is 17 residues long. V shed 5 bases and J 5 bases; nucleotides not matched to a gene: 15. Here the CDR3 DNA reads TGTGCCAGTAGTTCCACCTCTAGCGGAAGCGGGGACAATGAGCAGTTCTTC. This translates into CASSSTSSGSGDNEQFF.

The chain joins TRBV11-3 to TRBJ2-1; 12 bases align to TRBD2. Germline V gives CDR1 SGHNT, CDR2 YENEEA. There are 15 residues in the CDR3. V shed 3 bases and J 10 bases; nucleotides not matched to a gene: 7. CDR3 region: CASSFRLAGVREQFF. In DNA form, the CDR3 reads TGTGCCAGCAGCTTCCGACTAGCGGGAGTGAGGGAGCAGTTCTTC.

V gene TRBV6-2 or TRBV6-3 combines with J gene TRBJ1-2; 10 bases align to TRBD1. The V gene's germline CDR1 is MNHEY and CDR2 SVGEGT. Unmatched junction bases numbered 3, after V lost 4 bases and J lost 1 base. This CDR3 comprises 15 residues. CDR3 amino acids: CASSSRDRGNYGYTF. In nucleotides, the CDR3 is TGTGCCAGCAGTTCCCGGGACAGGGGTAACTATGGCTACACCTTC.

This clone has more than one count but fewer than ten. The chain combines TRBV13 with TRBJ1-3; 7 positions agree with TRBD1. The CDR3 extends over 13 amino acids. V was pared by 7 bases and J by 3 bases, with 3 bases of the junction left unmatched. The germline CDR1 and CDR2 sequences are PRHDT and FYEKMQ (reference sequence). This CDR3 is CASNNRGGNTIYF. CDR3 nucleotide sequence: TGTGCCAGCAACAACAGGGGTGGAAACACCATATATTTT.

The V call is TRBV2, the J call TRBJ1-5; D gene uncertain. Trimming removed 4 bases from V and 2 bases from J, with 12 bases in between. Germline CDR1 and CDR2: SNHLY and FYNNEI. CDR3 length: 15 amino acids. The CDR3 sequence is CASSVQSLGNQPQHF. The CDR3 DNA is TGTGCCAGCAGTGTACAGTCCCTGGGCAATCAGCCCCAGCATTTT.

V usage is TRBV10-1 and J usage is TRBJ1-1; D is unresolved. Trimming shortened V by 0 bases and J by 5 bases, and 10 bases separated the two germline ends. The V gene's germline CDR1 is WNHNN and CDR2 SYGVQD (reference sequence). The CDR3 length is 14 residues. In DNA, the CDR3 is TGCGCCAGCAGTGAGTCGCGGAGGAGGACTGAAGCTTTCTTT. It is translated as CASSESRRRTEAFF.

The genes are TRBV27 and TRBJ2-1, with D perhaps matching TRBD1 (5 bases). Trimming removed 2 bases from V and 3 bases from J, with 8 bases in between. CDR3 size: 14 residues. Per the germline V gene, CDR1 is MNHEY and CDR2 is SMNVEV (reference sequence). This CDR3 reads CASSLLDSYNEQFF. The CDR3, as DNA: TGTGCCAGCAGTTTACTCGACAGCTACAATGAGCAGTTCTTC.

This chain links TRBV24-1 with TRBJ2-5; 8 positions agree with TRBD2. Germline CDR1 KGHDR, CDR2 SFDVKD. The CDR3 is made up of 15 amino acids. V lost 4 bases and J lost 1; bases outside the gene matches: 4. The CDR3 protein is CATSETREVQETQYF. The CDR3 region has the DNA TGTGCCACCAGTGAAACGCGGGAGGTCCAAGAGACCCAGTACTTC.

This chain links TRBV29-1 with TRBJ1-5, with 7 bases matching TRBD1. This CDR3 region has 13 residues. V was clipped by 5 bases and J by 3 bases; unmatched bases: 4. Germline values: CDR1 SQVTM, CDR2 ANQGSEA. The CDR3 loop reads CSVKQGNNQPQHF. In DNA, the CDR3 is TGCAGCGTTAAACAGGGGAACAATCAGCCCCAGCATTTT.

This clone was counted only a few times. The V call is TRBV5-1, the J call TRBJ1-3; D perhaps matches TRBD1 (5 bases). Germline CDR1 reads SGHRS; CDR2 reads YFSETQ. This CDR3 spans 15 amino acids. Trimming left V 0 bases short and J 1 base short, with 8 bases between. The CDR3 here is CASSLVAGSGNTIYF. The CDR3 DNA reads TGCGCCAGCAGCTTGGTCGCAGGGTCTGGAAACACCATATATTTT.